The rows below give T cell receptor beta chains drawn from one sample of a study of PD-1 blockade in classical Hodgkin lymphoma. Profiled with immunoSEQ multiplex PCR; TCRdb holds only in-frame clones, not every one. The top ten clones hold approximately 18% of a sample with roughly 24,000 clones, around 80% of them seen once. This specimen was peripheral blood mononuclear cells (PBMCs), taken before the second cycle of nivolumab. Receptor source: a human donor with classical Hodgkin lymphoma. Both conserved end residues are part of each CDR3. The order of the fields is V gene, J gene, D gene, clone size, CDR3 protein, CDR3 DNA. A D gene is named only where the DNA matches it firmly. Rows may omit the clone size; those that give it use once, few, many or a size class.

V gene: TRBV5-1
J gene: TRBJ1-3
D gene: .
clone size: .
CDR3 protein: CASSPGPTRLSGNTIYF
CDR3 DNA: TGCGCCAGCAGCCCTGGACCTACACGACTCTCTGGAAACACCATATATTTT

V gene: TRBV29-1
J gene: TRBJ1-3
D gene: TRBD1
clone size: .
CDR3 protein: CSVRPGQGYAGNTIYF
CDR3 DNA: TGCAGCGTCCGACCGGGACAGGGATACGCTGGAAACACCATATATTTT

V gene: TRBV19
J gene: TRBJ1-5
D gene: .
clone size: .
CDR3 protein: CASSVDSSNQPQHF
CDR3 DNA: TGTGCCAGTAGTGTTGACAGTAGCAATCAGCCCCAGCATTTT

V gene: TRBV10-3
J gene: TRBJ2-1
D gene: .
clone size: few
CDR3 protein: CAISESVKHNEQFF
CDR3 DNA: TGTGCCATCAGTGAGTCCGTCAAACACAATGAGCAGTTCTTC

V gene: TRBV9
J gene: TRBJ2-7
D gene: .
clone size: .
CDR3 protein: CASSVGSAAYEQYF
CDR3 DNA: TGTGCCAGCAGCGTGGGTAGCGCCGCCTACGAGCAGTACTTC

V gene: TRBV4-2
J gene: TRBJ1-3
D gene: .
clone size: medium-sized
CDR3 protein: CASSQKTSGNTIYF
CDR3 DNA: TGTGCCAGCAGCCAGAAAACCTCCGGAAACACCATATATTTT

V gene: TRBV28
J gene: TRBJ1-4
D gene: TRBD1
clone size: .
CDR3 protein: CASRPTGGPTNEKLFF
CDR3 DNA: TGTGCCAGCAGGCCTACAGGGGGCCCAACTAATGAAAAACTGTTTTTT

V gene: TRBV6-5
J gene: TRBJ2-1
D gene: TRBD2
clone size: .
CDR3 protein: CASSPWTSGSNEQFF
CDR3 DNA: TGTGCCAGCAGTCCTTGGACTAGCGGTAGCAATGAGCAGTTCTTC

V gene: TRBV29-1
J gene: TRBJ2-3
D gene: TRBD2
clone size: .
CDR3 protein: CSVAPTTSGNSDTQYF
CDR3 DNA: TGCAGCGTAGCCCCGACTACTAGCGGGAACAGTGATACGCAGTATTTT

V gene: TRBV5-1
J gene: TRBJ2-7
D gene: .
clone size: .
CDR3 protein: CASSVTGTDSYEQYF
CDR3 DNA: TGCGCCAGCAGCGTCACCGGGACCGATAGTTACGAGCAGTACTTC

V gene: TRBV5-1
J gene: TRBJ2-7
D gene: .
clone size: .
CDR3 protein: CASSIEGLGEQYF
CDR3 DNA: TGCGCCAGCAGTATTGAGGGGTTAGGGGAGCAGTACTTC

V gene: TRBV7-9
J gene: TRBJ1-1
D gene: .
clone size: .
CDR3 protein: CASSANTEAFF
CDR3 DNA: TGTGCCAGCAGCGCCAACACTGAAGCTTTCTTT

V gene: TRBV28
J gene: TRBJ1-4
D gene: .
clone size: .
CDR3 protein: CASSPPRATNEKLFF
CDR3 DNA: TGTGCCAGCAGTCCCCCCCGAGCAACTAATGAAAAACTGTTTTTT

V gene: TRBV27
J gene: TRBJ1-3
D gene: .
clone size: few
CDR3 protein: CASSLGSPGSGNTIYF
CDR3 DNA: TGTGCCAGCAGTTTAGGCTCCCCGGGCTCTGGAAACACCATATATTTT

V gene: TRBV7-8
J gene: TRBJ2-1
D gene: TRBD1
clone size: .
CDR3 protein: CASSLVPGGNEQFF
CDR3 DNA: TGTGCCAGCAGCTTAGTTCCAGGGGGCAATGAGCAGTTCTTC

V gene: TRBV28
J gene: TRBJ2-5
D gene: TRBD2
clone size: .
CDR3 protein: CASRAGGIYTQYF
CDR3 DNA: TGTGCCAGCAGAGCGGGAGGGATATATACCCAGTACTTC

V gene: TRBV5-1
J gene: TRBJ2-2
D gene: .
clone size: .
CDR3 protein: CASSLRAGTVAGELFF
CDR3 DNA: TGCGCCAGCAGCTTACGCGCCGGGACCGTCGCCGGGGAGCTGTTTTTT

V gene: TRBV27
J gene: TRBJ2-7
D gene: .
clone size: .
CDR3 protein: CASSRQGRSYEQYF
CDR3 DNA: TGTGCCAGCAGTCGCCAAGGTCGGTCCTACGAGCAGTACTTC

V gene: TRBV7-9
J gene: TRBJ2-5
D gene: TRBD1
clone size: .
CDR3 protein: CASSRWDRGIGETQYF
CDR3 DNA: TGTGCCAGCAGCCGCTGGGACAGGGGGATAGGGGAGACCCAGTACTTC

V gene: TRBV28
J gene: TRBJ2-2
D gene: TRBD2
clone size: .
CDR3 protein: CASSLNSGMNTGELFF
CDR3 DNA: TGTGCCAGCAGTTTAAACAGCGGGATGAACACCGGGGAGCTGTTTTTT

V gene: TRBV5-1
J gene: TRBJ1-2
D gene: .
clone size: .
CDR3 protein: CASRSGAQGGYTF
CDR3 DNA: TGCGCCAGCAGATCTGGGGCGCAGGGTGGCTACACCTTC

V gene: TRBV27
J gene: TRBJ1-5
D gene: TRBD1
clone size: few
CDR3 protein: CASSRRTGLLSNQPQHF
CDR3 DNA: TGTGCCAGCAGTCGACGGACAGGGCTCCTTAGCAATCAGCCCCAGCATTTT

V gene: TRBV5-5
J gene: TRBJ2-7
D gene: TRBD2
clone size: .
CDR3 protein: CASSLASSGSYEQYF
CDR3 DNA: TGTGCCAGCAGCTTGGCGTCTAGCGGGAGCTACGAGCAGTACTTC

V gene: TRBV19
J gene: TRBJ1-5
D gene: .
clone size: .
CDR3 protein: CASRVSNQPQHF
CDR3 DNA: TGTGCCAGTAGGGTGAGCAATCAGCCCCAGCATTTT

V gene: TRBV4-1
J gene: TRBJ2-3
D gene: .
clone size: .
CDR3 protein: CASSQVPWGTSTDTQYF
CDR3 DNA: TGCGCCAGCAGCCAAGTTCCGTGGGGGACAAGCACAGATACGCAGTATTTT

V gene: TRBV28
J gene: TRBJ2-1
D gene: .
clone size: once
CDR3 protein: CASHGALWDEQFF
CDR3 DNA: TGTGCCAGCCACGGGGCCCTCTGGGATGAGCAGTTCTTC

V gene: TRBV6-1
J gene: TRBJ2-3
D gene: .
clone size: .
CDR3 protein: CAISVPGGDTQYF
CDR3 DNA: TGTGCCATTTCGGTCCCTGGGGGAGATACGCAGTATTTT

V gene: TRBV7-9
J gene: TRBJ1-5
D gene: .
clone size: .
CDR3 protein: CASSHSGDSNQPQHF
CDR3 DNA: TGTGCCAGCAGCCACTCGGGAGATAGCAATCAGCCCCAGCATTTT

V gene: TRBV2
J gene: TRBJ1-1
D gene: TRBD1
clone size: .
CDR3 protein: CASSSGGRTEAFF
CDR3 DNA: TGTGCCAGCAGTTCAGGGGGCAGGACTGAAGCTTTCTTT

V gene: TRBV18
J gene: TRBJ2-1
D gene: TRBD2
clone size: .
CDR3 protein: CASSTRTSGLMDEQFF
CDR3 DNA: TGTGCCAGCTCAACCCGGACTAGCGGGTTGATGGATGAGCAGTTCTTC

V gene: TRBV28
J gene: TRBJ2-3
D gene: TRBD1
clone size: .
CDR3 protein: CASSLIGQGARSTDTQYF
CDR3 DNA: TGTGCCAGCAGTTTAATTGGACAGGGGGCCCGTAGCACAGATACGCAGTATTTT

V gene: TRBV29-1
J gene: TRBJ1-2
D gene: .
clone size: .
CDR3 protein: CSVEESGHHYGYTF
CDR3 DNA: TGCAGCGTTGAAGAATCAGGACATCACTATGGCTACACCTTC

V gene: TRBV6-5
J gene: TRBJ2-7
D gene: TRBD2
clone size: .
CDR3 protein: CASSRGRDYYEQYF
CDR3 DNA: TGTGCCAGCAGTCGCGGGAGGGACTACTACGAGCAGTACTTC

V gene: TRBV27
J gene: TRBJ1-1
D gene: TRBD1
clone size: .
CDR3 protein: CASSLFRQGNTEAFF
CDR3 DNA: TGTGCCAGCAGTTTATTTCGACAGGGGAACACTGAAGCTTTCTTT

V gene: TRBV7-2
J gene: TRBJ2-7
D gene: TRBD2
clone size: .
CDR3 protein: CASSLGRNSGRSEQYF
CDR3 DNA: TGTGCCAGCAGCTTAGGCAGGAATAGCGGGAGATCCGAGCAGTACTTC

V gene: TRBV6-5
J gene: TRBJ2-1
D gene: TRBD2
clone size: .
CDR3 protein: CASSYPGGGSYNEQFF
CDR3 DNA: TGTGCCAGCAGTTACCCGGGAGGAGGCTCCTACAATGAGCAGTTCTTC

V gene: TRBV9
J gene: TRBJ1-1
D gene: .
clone size: .
CDR3 protein: CASSVGGTRNTEAFF
CDR3 DNA: TGTGCCAGCAGCGTAGGAGGCACGCGGAACACTGAAGCTTTCTTT

V gene: TRBV30
J gene: TRBJ1-6
D gene: .
clone size: .
CDR3 protein: CAWSVWLRGNSPLHF
CDR3 DNA: TGTGCCTGGAGTGTATGGTTGCGAGGAAATTCACCCCTCCACTTT

V gene: TRBV11-2
J gene: TRBJ2-7
D gene: .
clone size: few
CDR3 protein: CASSYSGYEQYF
CDR3 DNA: TGTGCCAGCAGCTATAGCGGCTACGAGCAGTACTTC

V gene: TRBV6-5
J gene: TRBJ2-7
D gene: .
clone size: .
CDR3 protein: CASSYGGSTYEQYF
CDR3 DNA: TGTGCCAGCAGTTACGGGGGGTCCACCTACGAGCAGTACTTC

V gene: TRBV10-1
J gene: TRBJ1-4
D gene: .
clone size: .
CDR3 protein: CASSEVGDEKLFF
CDR3 DNA: TGCGCCAGCAGTGAAGTGGGGGATGAAAAACTGTTTTTT

V gene: TRBV5-1
J gene: TRBJ2-7
D gene: .
clone size: .
CDR3 protein: CASSLERLSYEQYF
CDR3 DNA: TGCGCCAGCAGCTTGGAGAGACTTAGCTACGAGCAGTACTTC

V gene: TRBV7-2
J gene: TRBJ1-4
D gene: TRBD1
clone size: once
CDR3 protein: CASSSGTGYLGEKLFF
CDR3 DNA: TGTGCCAGCAGCTCCGGGACAGGGTATCTAGGGGAAAAACTGTTTTTT

V gene: TRBV28
J gene: TRBJ1-5
D gene: TRBD1
clone size: .
CDR3 protein: CASSVTGGHQPQHF
CDR3 DNA: TGTGCCAGCAGTGTAACAGGGGGACATCAGCCCCAGCATTTT

V gene: TRBV7-9
J gene: TRBJ1-2
D gene: TRBD1
clone size: .
CDR3 protein: CASSLVGQGIDGYTF
CDR3 DNA: TGTGCCAGCAGCTTAGTCGGACAGGGGATAGATGGCTACACCTTC

V gene: TRBV10-1
J gene: TRBJ2-3
D gene: .
clone size: .
CDR3 protein: CASSDPGTAQDTQYF
CDR3 DNA: TGCGCCAGCAGTGACCCCGGGACTGCACAAGATACGCAGTATTTT

V gene: TRBV27
J gene: TRBJ2-7
D gene: TRBD1
clone size: .
CDR3 protein: CASSGGGQGEYF
CDR3 DNA: TGTGCCAGCAGTGGGGGAGGACAGGGGGAGTACTTC

V gene: TRBV10-3
J gene: TRBJ1-2
D gene: TRBD1
clone size: .
CDR3 protein: CAISPGGPNYGYTF
CDR3 DNA: TGTGCCATCAGCCCAGGGGGACCGAACTATGGCTACACCTTC

V gene: TRBV6-1
J gene: TRBJ2-1
D gene: TRBD2
clone size: once
CDR3 protein: CASSGLAGGWNEQFF
CDR3 DNA: TGTGCCAGCAGTGGATTAGCGGGAGGGTGGAATGAGCAGTTCTTC

V gene: TRBV4-1
J gene: TRBJ1-2
D gene: TRBD1
clone size: .
CDR3 protein: CASSLLTGVGGYTF
CDR3 DNA: TGCGCCAGCAGCCTTCTAACAGGGGTGGGTGGCTACACCTTC

V gene: TRBV2
J gene: TRBJ2-1
D gene: .
clone size: few
CDR3 protein: CASLVSDEQFF
CDR3 DNA: TGTGCCAGCCTGGTTTCGGATGAGCAGTTCTTC

V gene: TRBV7-3
J gene: TRBJ2-1
D gene: .
clone size: medium-sized
CDR3 protein: CASSFVGGTLPAYNEQFF
CDR3 DNA: TGTGCCAGCAGCTTTGTTGGCGGCACCCTCCCCGCCTACAATGAGCAGTTCTTC

V gene: TRBV5-1
J gene: TRBJ2-3
D gene: TRBD2
clone size: .
CDR3 protein: CASSLPTSDTDTQYF
CDR3 DNA: TGCGCCAGCAGCCTACCAACTAGCGACACAGATACGCAGTATTTT

V gene: TRBV2
J gene: TRBJ1-3
D gene: .
clone size: .
CDR3 protein: CASRREWGPPEGNTIYF
CDR3 DNA: TGTGCCAGCAGGCGCGAGTGGGGCCCGCCGGAGGGAAACACCATATATTTT

V gene: TRBV5-1
J gene: TRBJ2-1
D gene: .
clone size: .
CDR3 protein: CASSHSTPNEQFF
CDR3 DNA: TGCGCCAGCAGCCATTCGACTCCCAATGAGCAGTTCTTC